The 12 T cell receptor beta chains presented below share a single source sample, sequenced in a study of T cells in women clearing cervical HPV infection (dated by TCRdb to between 2017 and 2018). Libraries were built with the immunoSEQ multiplex PCR assay. TCRdb's version of the immuneACCESS table is confined to in-frame rearrangements and falls short of the full clone set. An unresolved V gene accounts for under half of the shortfall where checked; the remainder is of unknown origin. The table of this sample itemizes roughly 48,000 clones. Around 1.5% of the sample comes from the top ten. The sequencing input was blood buffy coat. These TCRs come from a woman aged 18 to 75 with a cervical HPV16 infection that either progressed to CIN3+ or cleared (not recorded which).

Worth noting for this clone: The CDR3 end falls 3 residues outside the read, so it is completed with the germline J gene. This chain connects TRBV20-1 to TRBJ2-3; 7 nucleotides line up with TRBD2. Germline V gene sequence: CDR1 DFQATT, CDR2 SNEGSKA (reference sequence). The V gene end was trimmed by 3 bases and the J gene end by 3 bases; junction bases not matched to a gene: 0. The CDR3 totals 12 residues. CDR3 region: CSARGGTDTQYF. Incomplete CDR3 DNA: TGCAGTGCTAGGGGGGGGACAGATACG.

About this clone itself: Other DNA variants within this sample encode the same CDR3. The CDR3 region is CASSPPGQVDYEQYF. The sequenced part of the CDR3 DNA is TGTGCCAGCTCACCACCGGGACAGGTGGACTACGAG. The J gene is TRBJ2-7, the V gene TRBV18; 8 bases align to TRBD1. Read sequence stops 3 residues before the CDR3 end, and the germline J gene provides the missing end. V lost 0 bases to trimming and J lost 3 bases; unmatched junction nucleotides: 4. The CDR3 sequence is 15 residues long. Germline loops: CDR1 KGHSH, CDR2 LQKENI.

A word on this clone: The read gets to within 3 residues of the CDR3 end, and the germline J gene fills in the rest. The J gene is TRBJ2-5, the V gene TRBV7-7; 9 positions match TRBD1. V lost 5 bases to trimming and J lost 5 bases; unmatched junction nucleotides: 6. Germline V gene lookup returns CDR1 SSHAT and CDR2 FNYEAQ (reference sequence). The CDR3 covers 14 residues. The covered CDR3 bases are TGTGCCAGCAGCACGGACAGGGGAGGCGAGACC. This codes for CASSTDRGGET. The entire CDR3 protein is CASSTDRGGETQYF. The variable domain in full, completed from reference TRBV7-7 and TRBJ2-5, reads GAGVSQSPRYKVTKRGQDVTLRCDPISSHATLYWYQQALGQGPEFLTYFNYEAQPDKSGLPSDRFSAERPEGSISTLTIQRTEQRDSAMYRCASSTDRGGETQYFGPGTRLLVL.

On this clone itself: The read finishes 3 residues shy of the CDR3 end, and the germline J gene is used to complete it. The rearrangement uses TRBV2 and TRBJ1-5; D is possibly TRBD1 (5 bases). CDR3 length: 17 amino acids. Germline CDR1 reads SNHLY; CDR2 reads FYNNEI. V lost 3 bases, J lost 2 bases, and 17 bases lay in between. CDR3 region: CASSERQGGGGNQPQHF. Partial CDR3 DNA: TGTGCCAGCAGTGAGAGGCAGGGCGGGGGAGGCAATCAGCCC.

On this clone itself: The read ends 3 residues early relative to the CDR3; the germline J gene fills the gap. The J gene is TRBJ2-3, the V gene TRBV5-1; TRBD2 aligns across 10 bases. The CDR3 is 15 amino acids. The J segment lost 3 bases and the V segment lost 4 bases, leaving 5 bases of the junction unmatched. From germline, CDR1 is SGHRS and CDR2 YFSETQ. The chain's CDR3 is CASSPKAGGTDTQYF. The CDR3 bases that were read are TGCGCCAGCAGCCCGAAAGCGGGGGGGACAGATACG.

Regarding this clone: Coverage ceases 3 residues before the CDR3 finishes, and the germline J gene fills in the end. V and J are TRBV6-1 and TRBJ2-7; unclear D gene. Germline CDR1 and CDR2: MNHNS and SASEGT. The germline V and J ends were trimmed by 4 bases and 2 bases, with 9 bases remaining between them. The CDR3 extends over 13 amino acids. CDR3: CASSVSRAYEQYF. The sequenced CDR3 bases are TGTGCCAGCAGTGTCTCTAGAGCCTACGAG.

CDR3 residues: CASSSAASYEQYF. The CDR3 DNA, read in part, is TGTGCCAGCAGCTCAGCGGCATCCTACGAG. This chain uses TRBV7-2 with TRBJ2-7; TRBD2 is a possible D gene (5 bases). Read coverage stops 3 residues before the CDR3 terminus; the germline J gene supplies the remainder. CDR1 is SGHTA, CDR2 FQGNSA, per germline. V lost 4 bases, J lost 1 base, and 8 bases lay in between. The CDR3 has 13 amino acids.

For this clone: The read gets to within 3 residues of the CDR3 end, and the germline J gene fills in the rest. V and J are TRBV12-3 or TRBV12-4 and TRBJ2-7; 7 nucleotides align to TRBD1. The CDR3 totals 14 residues. Trimming cost V 6 bases and J 3 bases; bases outside gene matches: 8. CDR3 bases read: TGTGCCAGCAGCCGTGGGGGACAGTTCTACGAG. It specifies CASSRGGQFYE. The entire CDR3 is CASSRGGQFYEQYF.

On this clone: The read ends 3 residues before the CDR3 terminus; that terminus is restored from the germline J gene. The rearrangement links TRBV5-1 to TRBJ1-5; D possibly corresponds to TRBD1 (5 bases). V was cut by 0 bases and J by 7 bases, with 11 bases left in between. The CDR3 is 14 residues long. Germline-derived CDR1 and CDR2 are SGHRS and YFSETQ. The DNA read from the CDR3 is TGCGCCAGCAGCTTGGATCTAGGGGCCCAGCCC. It specifies CASSLDLGAQP. In full, the CDR3 is CASSLDLGAQPQHF.

Regarding this clone: The CDR3 is cut off 3 residues early in the read; its end comes from the germline J gene. The rearrangement joins TRBV9 to TRBJ2-2, with unresolved D. The length of the CDR3 is 13 residues. Per germline, CDR1 SGDLS and CDR2 YYNGEE. V was trimmed by 4 bases and J by 5 bases, leaving 9 bases between them. CDR3 residues: CASSILLTGELFF. CDR3 DNA (partial): TGTGCCAGCAGCATCCTTCTAACCGGGGAG.

Of note for this clone: Read data end 3 residues before the CDR3 end; the end is taken from the germline J gene. The chain combines TRBV7-2 with TRBJ2-7, with a tentative D call TRBD2 (5 bases). V was pared by 1 base and J by 0 bases, with 10 bases between. The germline V gene has CDR1 SGHTA and CDR2 FQGNSA. The CDR3 loop spans 15 amino acids. The CDR3 DNA, read in part, is TGTGCCAGCAGCTTAGGCGGGTTCCACTCCTACGAG. This encodes CASSLGGFHSYE. The CDR3 in its entirety is CASSLGGFHSYEQYF. Full variable domain (outside the CDR3, taken from reference TRBV7-2 and TRBJ2-7): GAGVSQSPSNKVTEKGKDVELRCDPISGHTALYWYRQSLGQGLEFLIYFQGNSAPDKSGLPSDRFSAERTGGSVSTLTIQRTQQEDSAVYLCASSLGGFHSYEQYFGPGTRLTVT.

Here the CDR3 reads CASIRATVNTEAFF. Partial CDR3 DNA: TGTGCCAGCATCAGGGCGACTGTGAACACTGAA. The chain has TRBV2 and TRBJ1-1, with TRBD1 as a possible D gene (5 bases). The CDR3 extends 3 residues past the end of the read, so its final part is completed from the germline J gene. Germline CDR1 is SNHLY and CDR2 is FYNNEI. The CDR3 has 14 residues. The V end lost 7 bases, the J end lost 0 bases, and 12 bases lay between the germline ends.